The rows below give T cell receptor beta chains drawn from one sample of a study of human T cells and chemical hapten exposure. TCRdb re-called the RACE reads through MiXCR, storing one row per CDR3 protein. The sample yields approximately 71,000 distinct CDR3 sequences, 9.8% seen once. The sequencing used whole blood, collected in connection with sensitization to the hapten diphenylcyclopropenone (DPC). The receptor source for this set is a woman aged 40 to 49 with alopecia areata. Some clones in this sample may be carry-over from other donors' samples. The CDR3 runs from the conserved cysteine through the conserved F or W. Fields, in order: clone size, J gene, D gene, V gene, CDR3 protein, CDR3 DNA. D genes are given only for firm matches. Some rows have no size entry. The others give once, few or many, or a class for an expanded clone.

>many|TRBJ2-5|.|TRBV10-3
CAIGSDGETQYF
TGTGCCATCGGATCAGACGGGGAGACCCAGTACTTC
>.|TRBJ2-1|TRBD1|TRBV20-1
CSARASGDRVGYNEQFF
TGCAGTGCTAGAGCTTCCGGGGACAGGGTGGGTTACAATGAGCAGTTCTTC
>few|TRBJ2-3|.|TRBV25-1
CASSPRGRGSSGTDTQYF
TGTGCCAGCAGTCCACGAGGCAGGGGCTCCTCGGGCACAGATACGCAGTATTTT
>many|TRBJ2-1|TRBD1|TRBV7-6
CASSFLLGQGRDEQFF
TGTGCCAGCTCATTCCTCTTAGGACAGGGTCGAGATGAGCAGTTCTTC
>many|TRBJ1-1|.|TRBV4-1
CASSQGTEAFF
TGCGCCAGCAGCCAAGGGACTGAGGCTTTCTTT
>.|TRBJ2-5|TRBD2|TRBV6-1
CASSELAGGGETQYF
TGTGCCAGCAGTGAACTAGCGGGGGGCGGGGAGACCCAGTACTTC
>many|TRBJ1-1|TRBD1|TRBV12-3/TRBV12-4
CASSSTGTGGTEAFF
TGTGCCAGCAGTTCGACCGGGACAGGGGGCACTGAAGCTTTCTTT
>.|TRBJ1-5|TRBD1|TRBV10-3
CASTQGGGPRSNQPQHF
TGTGCTTCAACGCAGGGGGGCGGCCCCAGGAGTAATCAGCCCCAGCATTTT
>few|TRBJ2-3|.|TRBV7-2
CASSPKASGRTDTQYF
TGTGCCAGCAGCCCCAAGGCCAGCGGACGCACAGATACGCAGTATTTT
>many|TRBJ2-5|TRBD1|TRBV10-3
CASSGGPGTPSGETQYF
TGTGCCAGCTCAGGGGGCCCCGGAACCCCATCGGGAGAGACCCAGTACTTC
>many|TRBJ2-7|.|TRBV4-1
CASSQPDRTYEQYF
TGCGCCAGCAGCCAACCCGACAGAACCTACGAGCAGTACTTC
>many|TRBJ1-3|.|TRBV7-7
CASSPGQPGSGNTIYF
TGTGCTAGCAGCCCCGGACAGCCCGGCTCTGGAAACACCATATATTTT
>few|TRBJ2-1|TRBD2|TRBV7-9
CASSPERGDYNEQFF
TGTGCCAGCAGCCCGGAGCGGGGGGACTACAATGAGCAGTTCTTC
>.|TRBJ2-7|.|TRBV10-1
CASSPGGIRAYEQYF
TGCGCCAGCAGTCCCGGGGGAATCAGGGCCTACGAGCAGTACTTC
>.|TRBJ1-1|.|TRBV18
CASSPGVNTEAFF
TGTGCCAGCTCACCTGGTGTCAACACTGAAGCTTTCTTT
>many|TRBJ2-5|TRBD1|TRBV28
CASSPDRAETQYF
TGTGCCAGCAGCCCTGACAGGGCGGAGACCCAGTACTTC
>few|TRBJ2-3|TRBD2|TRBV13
CASSLPPSGGVGVGTQYF
TGTGCCAGCAGCTTACCCCCTAGCGGGGGTGTAGGCGTAGGTACGCAGTATTTT
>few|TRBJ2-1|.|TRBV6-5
CASSYKPAISYNEQFF
TGTGCCAGCAGTTATAAGCCTGCAATCTCCTACAATGAGCAGTTCTTC
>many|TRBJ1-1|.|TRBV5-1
CASSLEQWGDTEAFF
TGCGCCAGCAGCTTGGAACAGTGGGGGGACACTGAAGCTTTCTTT
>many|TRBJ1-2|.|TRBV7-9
CASSLQGTLGYTF
TGTGCCAGCAGTTTACAGGGTACTTTAGGCTACACCTTC
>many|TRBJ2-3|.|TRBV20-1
CSARIGSDTQYF
TGCAGTGCTAGGATAGGGTCAGATACGCAGTATTTT
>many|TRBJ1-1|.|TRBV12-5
CASAMNQGYTEAFF
TGTGCTAGTGCCATGAACCAGGGCTACACTGAAGCTTTCTTT
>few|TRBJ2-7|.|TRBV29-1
CSASGSYEQYF
TGCAGCGCGTCAGGGTCCTACGAGCAGTACTTC
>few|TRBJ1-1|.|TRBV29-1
CSVVGSAPWGPSFF
TGCAGCGTTGTGGGGTCCGCTCCATGGGGACCTAGTTTCTTT
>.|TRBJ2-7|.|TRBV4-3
CASSQLRQYEQYF
TGCGCCAGCAGCCAACTTCGCCAGTACGAGCAGTACTTC
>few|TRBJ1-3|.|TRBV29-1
CSVEESGNTIYF
TGCAGCGTTGAAGAGTCTGGAAACACCATATATTTT
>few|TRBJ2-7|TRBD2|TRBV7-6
CASAGGVGGAYEQYF
TGTGCCAGCGCGGGAGGGGTTGGGGGCGCGTACGAGCAGTACTTC
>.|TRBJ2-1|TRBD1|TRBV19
CASSINRGVSHNEQFF
TGTGCCAGTAGTATTAACAGGGGTGTCTCCCACAATGAGCAGTTCTTC
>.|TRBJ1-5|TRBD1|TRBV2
CASSYRQGGGGPQHF
TGTGCCAGCAGCTATCGACAGGGGGGCGGTGGGCCCCAGCATTTT
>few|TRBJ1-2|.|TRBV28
CASSFAPRGYGYTF
TGTGCCAGCAGTTTTGCACCTAGGGGCTATGGCTACACCTTC
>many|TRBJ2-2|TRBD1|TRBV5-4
CASSPGQGNTGELFF
TGTGCCAGCAGCCCGGGACAGGGAAACACCGGGGAGCTGTTTTTT
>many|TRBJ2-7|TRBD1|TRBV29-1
CSVDWTGNHEQYF
TGCAGCGTTGATTGGACAGGGAACCACGAGCAGTACTTC
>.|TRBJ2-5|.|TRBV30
CAWNRFGGETQYF
TGTGCCTGGAACAGGTTTGGGGGAGAGACCCAGTACTTC
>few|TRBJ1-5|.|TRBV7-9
CASSFGSLRGQPQHF
TGTGCCAGCAGCTTTGGGTCCCTCAGGGGTCAGCCCCAGCATTTT
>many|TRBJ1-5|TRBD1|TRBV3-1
CASSPGTGAQNQPQHF
TGTGCCAGCAGCCCAGGGACAGGGGCGCAAAATCAGCCCCAGCATTTT
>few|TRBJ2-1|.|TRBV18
CASSRKDKSSYNEQFF
TGTGCCAGCTCTCGTAAGGACAAGAGCTCCTACAATGAGCAGTTCTTC
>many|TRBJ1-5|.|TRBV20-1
CSASPREAQPQHF
TGCAGTGCTAGTCCCAGGGAGGCTCAGCCCCAGCATTTT
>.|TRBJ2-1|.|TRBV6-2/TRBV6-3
CASSYSKGSSYNEQFF
TGTGCCAGCAGTTACTCGAAGGGGAGCTCCTACAATGAGCAGTTCTTC
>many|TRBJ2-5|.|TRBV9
CASSPPGAVETQYF
TGTGCCAGCAGCCCCCCCGGGGCGGTGGAGACCCAGTACTTC
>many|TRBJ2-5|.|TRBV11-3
CASSTTTIETQYF
TGTGCCAGCAGCACGACTACGATAGAGACCCAGTACTTC
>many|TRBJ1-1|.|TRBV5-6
CASSLQDRQEAFF
TGTGCCAGCAGCCTCCAGGACAGACAAGAAGCTTTCTTT
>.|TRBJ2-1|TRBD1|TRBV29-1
CSVAHGQGAYNEQFF
TGCAGCGTTGCACATGGACAGGGGGCCTACAATGAGCAGTTCTTC
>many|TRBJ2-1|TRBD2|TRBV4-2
CASSHPLAGGPRNEQFF
TGTGCCAGCAGCCACCCACTAGCGGGGGGGCCTCGGAATGAGCAGTTCTTC
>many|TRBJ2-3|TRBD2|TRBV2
CASSEVPGGADTQYF
TGTGCCAGCAGTGAAGTTCCGGGGGGAGCAGATACGCAGTATTTT
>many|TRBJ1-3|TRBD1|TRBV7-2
CASSFQGGPSGNTIYF
TGTGCCAGCAGCTTCCAGGGGGGCCCCTCTGGAAACACCATATATTTT
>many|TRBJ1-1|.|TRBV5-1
CASSLNSVNTEAFF
TGCGCCAGCAGCTTGAACAGCGTGAACACTGAAGCTTTCTTT
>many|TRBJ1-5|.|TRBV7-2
CASSIFSYSNQPQHF
TGTGCCAGCAGTATATTCAGTTATAGCAATCAGCCCCAGCATTTT
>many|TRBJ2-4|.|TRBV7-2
CASSFPGHQNIQYF
TGTGCCAGCAGCTTTCCGGGACACCAAAACATTCAGTACTTC